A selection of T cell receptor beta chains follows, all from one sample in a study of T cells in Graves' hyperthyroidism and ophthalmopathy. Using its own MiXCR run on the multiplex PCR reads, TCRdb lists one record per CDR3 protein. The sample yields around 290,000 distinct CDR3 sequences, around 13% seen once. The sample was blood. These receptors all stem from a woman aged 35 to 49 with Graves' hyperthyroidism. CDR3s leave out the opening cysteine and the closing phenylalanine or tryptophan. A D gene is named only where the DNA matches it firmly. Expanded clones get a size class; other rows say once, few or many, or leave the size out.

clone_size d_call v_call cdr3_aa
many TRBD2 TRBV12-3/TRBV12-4 ATGGRIGNEQF
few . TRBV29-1 SVVGRVNYGYT
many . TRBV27 ASSLFQRTSSYEQY
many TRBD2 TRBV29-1 SVSLAGSYEQY
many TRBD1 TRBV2 ASRIGTGPDTQY
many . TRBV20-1 SVLGGQNTEAF
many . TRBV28 ASSLPGRGTDTQY
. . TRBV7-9 ASSTLYRALGETQY
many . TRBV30 AWRAGRLDTGELF
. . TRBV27 ASSPHQYGPGVSQRNYGYT
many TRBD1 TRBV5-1 ASSLPTGPGQPPGYT
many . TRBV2 ASTPSGAGNEKLF
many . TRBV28 ASSPRWGEQY
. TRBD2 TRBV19 ASSSVRGDEQF
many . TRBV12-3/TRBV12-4 ASSQTANEQF
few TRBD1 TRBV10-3 ASRDREGTEAF
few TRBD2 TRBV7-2 ASSSQLAGAVGELF
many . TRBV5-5 ASFKGGAGYGYT
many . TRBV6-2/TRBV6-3 ASSYDGSSNQPQH
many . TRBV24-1 ATSDLRGPPNQPQH
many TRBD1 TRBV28 ATSHRGYEQY
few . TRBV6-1 ATNDEGYKLF